Listed below are T cell receptor beta chains from one sample, sequenced in a study of CD8 T cells in ankylosing spondylitis. TCRdb re-analysed the 5' RACE reads in MiXCR, keeping a single row per CDR3 protein. The sample has around 130,000 distinct CDR3 sequences, roughly 13% seen once. Input material: blood, either unsorted or a sorted T cell fraction (not recorded which). Source of these receptors: a female donor with ankylosing spondylitis or in good health (not recorded which). The CDR3 runs from the conserved cysteine through the conserved F or W. The order of the fields is clone size, V gene, D gene, J gene, CDR3 protein, CDR3 DNA. The D gene is left open where the match is weak. Clone size is shown for a subset of rows, as once, few, many or a class of expanded clone.

clone_size: .
v_call: TRBV12-3/TRBV12-4
d_call: .
j_call: TRBJ1-5
cdr3_aa: CASNSGSNQPQHF
cdr3_nt: TGTGCCAGCAATTCAGGAAGCAATCAGCCCCAGCATTTT

clone_size: .
v_call: TRBV19
d_call: .
j_call: TRBJ1-2
cdr3_aa: CASSIGGGILYGYTF
cdr3_nt: TGTGCCAGTAGTATAGGTGGAGGAATCCTCTATGGCTACACCTTC

clone_size: few
v_call: TRBV7-9
d_call: .
j_call: TRBJ2-2
cdr3_aa: CASSSTGGSNTGELFF
cdr3_nt: TGTGCCAGCAGCTCAACCGGGGGTTCAAACACCGGGGAGCTGTTTTTT

clone_size: .
v_call: TRBV20-1
d_call: TRBD1
j_call: TRBJ2-1
cdr3_aa: CSAPGTGYTYNGQFF
cdr3_nt: TGCAGTGCGCCCGGGACAGGTTATACCTACAATGGGCAGTTCTTC

clone_size: .
v_call: TRBV20-1
d_call: .
j_call: TRBJ2-1
cdr3_aa: CSAPRDGRGNEQFF
cdr3_nt: TGCAGTGCACCCCGGGACGGCCGGGGGAATGAGCAGTTCTTC

clone_size: few
v_call: TRBV5-1
d_call: TRBD1
j_call: TRBJ1-4
cdr3_aa: CASSPTGGANEKLFF
cdr3_nt: TGCGCCAGCAGCCCCACAGGGGGGGCTAATGAAAAACTGTTTTTT

clone_size: .
v_call: TRBV10-3
d_call: TRBD1
j_call: TRBJ2-6
cdr3_aa: CAISNSRTGMANVLTF
cdr3_nt: TGTGCCATCAGTAACTCTCGGACAGGGATGGCCAACGTCCTGACTTTC

clone_size: few
v_call: TRBV20-1
d_call: TRBD2
j_call: TRBJ2-3
cdr3_aa: CSARAVAGHTDTQYF
cdr3_nt: TGCAGTGCTAGAGCAGTAGCGGGGCACACAGATACGCAGTATTTT

clone_size: .
v_call: TRBV20-1
d_call: .
j_call: TRBJ1-5
cdr3_aa: CSARGTNQPQHF
cdr3_nt: TGCAGTGCTAGGGGGACCAATCAGCCCCAGCATTTT

clone_size: many
v_call: TRBV7-9
d_call: .
j_call: TRBJ1-6
cdr3_aa: CASSFGGADNSPLHF
cdr3_nt: TGTGCCAGCAGCTTTGGAGGGGCGGATAATTCACCCCTCCACTTT

clone_size: many
v_call: TRBV30
d_call: TRBD1
j_call: TRBJ2-1
cdr3_aa: CAWSAGQAYNEQFF
cdr3_nt: TGTGCCTGGAGTGCGGGACAGGCCTACAATGAGCAGTTCTTC

clone_size: many
v_call: TRBV5-5
d_call: TRBD1
j_call: TRBJ1-2
cdr3_aa: CASSLGDRYYGYTF
cdr3_nt: TGTGCCAGCAGCTTGGGGGACAGATACTATGGCTACACCTTC

clone_size: few
v_call: TRBV20-1
d_call: TRBD2
j_call: TRBJ2-1
cdr3_aa: CSARARLAGLYNEQFF
cdr3_nt: TGCAGTGCTAGAGCCCGACTAGCGGGACTCTACAATGAGCAGTTCTTC

clone_size: many
v_call: TRBV19
d_call: .
j_call: TRBJ1-1
cdr3_aa: CASSIWQGNTEAFF
cdr3_nt: TGTGCCAGTAGTATCTGGCAGGGGAACACTGAAGCTTTCTTT

clone_size: .
v_call: TRBV19
d_call: .
j_call: TRBJ1-1
cdr3_aa: CASSVQTYTEAFF
cdr3_nt: TGTGCCAGTAGTGTCCAGACGTACACTGAAGCTTTCTTT

clone_size: .
v_call: TRBV28
d_call: .
j_call: TRBJ2-5
cdr3_aa: CASSQTIETQYF
cdr3_nt: TGTGCCAGCAGCCAAACCATCGAGACCCAGTACTTC

clone_size: many
v_call: TRBV24-1
d_call: .
j_call: TRBJ2-1
cdr3_aa: CATSDSSLGEGYNEQFF
cdr3_nt: TGTGCCACCAGTGATTCTTCGTTGGGCGAGGGTTACAATGAGCAGTTCTTC

clone_size: many
v_call: TRBV5-1
d_call: .
j_call: TRBJ1-1
cdr3_aa: CASSTEVTGTEAFF
cdr3_nt: TGCGCCAGCAGCACGGAAGTTACAGGGACTGAAGCTTTCTTT

clone_size: few
v_call: TRBV5-1
d_call: .
j_call: TRBJ2-2
cdr3_aa: CASSSGDLTGELFF
cdr3_nt: TGCGCCAGCAGCTCAGGGGATCTCACCGGGGAGCTGTTTTTT

clone_size: .
v_call: TRBV11-2
d_call: .
j_call: TRBJ1-2
cdr3_aa: CASSFREGYTF
cdr3_nt: TGTGCCAGCAGCTTCAGGGAAGGCTACACCTTC

clone_size: few
v_call: TRBV9
d_call: .
j_call: TRBJ2-2
cdr3_aa: CASSVALAGLNTGELFF
cdr3_nt: TGTGCCAGCAGCGTAGCGCTAGCTGGGTTGAACACCGGGGAGCTGTTTTTT

clone_size: .
v_call: TRBV2
d_call: .
j_call: TRBJ2-7
cdr3_aa: CASGTDSSYEQYF
cdr3_nt: TGTGCCAGCGGCACAGACAGCTCCTACGAGCAGTACTTC

clone_size: .
v_call: TRBV19
d_call: .
j_call: TRBJ1-2
cdr3_aa: CASTTANYGYTF
cdr3_nt: TGTGCCAGTACGACAGCTAACTATGGCTACACCTTC

clone_size: .
v_call: TRBV19
d_call: .
j_call: TRBJ1-1
cdr3_aa: CASSPRTAGSTEVFF
cdr3_nt: TGTGCCAGTAGTCCCCGTACCGCCGGGAGCACTGAAGTTTTCTTT

clone_size: many
v_call: TRBV7-9
d_call: .
j_call: TRBJ2-1
cdr3_aa: CASTPSWDEQFF
cdr3_nt: TGTGCCAGCACCCCGTCGTGGGATGAGCAGTTCTTC

clone_size: many
v_call: TRBV5-1
d_call: .
j_call: TRBJ1-1
cdr3_aa: CASSQQDGTEAFF
cdr3_nt: TGCGCCAGCAGCCAACAAGATGGCACTGAAGCTTTCTTT

clone_size: many
v_call: TRBV20-1
d_call: .
j_call: TRBJ2-7
cdr3_aa: CSARDQRGGVYEQYF
cdr3_nt: TGCAGTGCTAGAGATCAGAGAGGGGGGGTATACGAGCAGTACTTC

clone_size: .
v_call: TRBV2
d_call: .
j_call: TRBJ1-2
cdr3_aa: CASSEKGGYGYTF
cdr3_nt: TGTGCCAGCAGTGAAAAAGGCGGCTATGGCTACACCTTC

clone_size: .
v_call: TRBV5-6
d_call: .
j_call: TRBJ2-1
cdr3_aa: CASSLGWTEQFF
cdr3_nt: TGTGCCAGCAGCTTGGGCTGGACAGAGCAGTTCTTC

clone_size: many
v_call: TRBV29-1
d_call: TRBD1
j_call: TRBJ1-4
cdr3_aa: CSVRDRSNEKLFF
cdr3_nt: TGCAGCGTCCGGGACAGATCTAATGAAAAACTGTTTTTT

clone_size: .
v_call: TRBV12-3/TRBV12-4
d_call: .
j_call: TRBJ1-5
cdr3_aa: CASSLMGGPYSNQPQHF
cdr3_nt: TGTGCCAGCAGTTTAATGGGGGGCCCTTATAGCAATCAGCCCCAGCATTTT

clone_size: .
v_call: TRBV15
d_call: TRBD1
j_call: TRBJ2-3
cdr3_aa: CATSSWTGADTQYF
cdr3_nt: TGTGCCACCAGCAGCTGGACAGGGGCAGATACGCAGTATTTT

clone_size: few
v_call: TRBV29-1
d_call: .
j_call: TRBJ2-3
cdr3_aa: CSVAEGLGTDTQYF
cdr3_nt: TGCAGCGTTGCTGAGGGCTTGGGAACAGATACGCAGTATTTT

clone_size: many
v_call: TRBV20-1
d_call: .
j_call: TRBJ2-7
cdr3_aa: CSVAEAYEQYF
cdr3_nt: TGCAGTGTAGCCGAAGCCTACGAGCAGTACTTC

clone_size: once
v_call: TRBV11-2
d_call: .
j_call: TRBJ2-1
cdr3_aa: CASSPGQMDEQFF
cdr3_nt: TGTGCCAGCAGCCCCGGACAGATGGATGAGCAGTTCTTC

clone_size: few
v_call: TRBV5-1
d_call: TRBD1
j_call: TRBJ1-2
cdr3_aa: CASSLAETGATTIYGYTF
cdr3_nt: TGCGCCAGCAGCTTGGCCGAGACAGGGGCTACCACCATCTATGGCTACACCTTC

clone_size: few
v_call: TRBV20-1
d_call: .
j_call: TRBJ2-3
cdr3_aa: CSASGRGASSTDTQYF
cdr3_nt: TGCAGTGCTAGCGGCAGGGGGGCAAGCAGCACAGATACGCAGTATTTT

clone_size: many
v_call: TRBV12-3/TRBV12-4
d_call: .
j_call: TRBJ2-3
cdr3_aa: CASSNRPSAQYF
cdr3_nt: TGTGCCAGCAGCAATCGGCCCTCCGCGCAGTATTTT

clone_size: few
v_call: TRBV7-9
d_call: .
j_call: TRBJ1-3
cdr3_aa: CASRQGGESGNTIYF
cdr3_nt: TGTGCCAGCAGACAGGGAGGCGAGTCTGGAAACACCATATATTTT

clone_size: many
v_call: TRBV5-1
d_call: .
j_call: TRBJ1-5
cdr3_aa: CASSLEGTGNQPQHF
cdr3_nt: TGCGCCAGCAGCTTGGAAGGGACGGGCAATCAGCCCCAGCATTTT

clone_size: .
v_call: TRBV30
d_call: .
j_call: TRBJ2-7
cdr3_aa: CAWSVMAAYEQYF
cdr3_nt: TGTGCCTGGAGTGTAATGGCAGCCTACGAGCAGTACTTC

clone_size: many
v_call: TRBV20-1
d_call: .
j_call: TRBJ2-7
cdr3_aa: CSAETATYEQYF
cdr3_nt: TGCAGTGCGGAGACAGCTACCTACGAGCAGTACTTC

clone_size: many
v_call: TRBV25-1
d_call: .
j_call: TRBJ2-3
cdr3_aa: CASSQGFDGTTDTQYF
cdr3_nt: TGTGCCAGCAGTCAGGGGTTCGACGGGACCACAGATACGCAGTATTTT

clone_size: many
v_call: TRBV12-3/TRBV12-4
d_call: TRBD1
j_call: TRBJ2-2
cdr3_aa: CASSFFFGDSEFF
cdr3_nt: TGTGCCAGCAGTTTTTTCTTCGGGGACAGCGAGTTTTTT

clone_size: few
v_call: TRBV28
d_call: .
j_call: TRBJ2-3
cdr3_aa: CAGDSRAQPADTQYF
cdr3_nt: TGTGCCGGGGACTCAAGGGCGCAGCCCGCAGATACGCAGTATTTT

clone_size: many
v_call: TRBV6-5
d_call: .
j_call: TRBJ1-1
cdr3_aa: CASSYPQEGNTEAFF
cdr3_nt: TGTGCCAGCAGTTACCCGCAGGAAGGAAACACTGAAGCTTTCTTT

clone_size: .
v_call: TRBV20-1
d_call: .
j_call: TRBJ1-6
cdr3_aa: CSARETGRAISPLHF
cdr3_nt: TGCAGTGCTAGAGAAACAGGGCGAGCAATTTCACCCCTCCACTTT

clone_size: many
v_call: TRBV12-3/TRBV12-4
d_call: .
j_call: TRBJ2-1
cdr3_aa: CASFLSSYNEQFF
cdr3_nt: TGTGCCAGCTTCCTGAGCTCCTACAATGAGCAGTTCTTC

clone_size: many
v_call: TRBV5-1
d_call: .
j_call: TRBJ2-3
cdr3_aa: CASSLADPSTDTQYF
cdr3_nt: TGCGCCAGCAGCTTGGCGGACCCTAGCACAGATACGCAGTATTTT

clone_size: .
v_call: TRBV5-1
d_call: .
j_call: TRBJ2-1
cdr3_aa: CASSLAPDLEQFF
cdr3_nt: TGCGCCAGCAGCTTGGCTCCCGACCTTGAGCAGTTCTTC

clone_size: .
v_call: TRBV5-1
d_call: TRBD2
j_call: TRBJ2-3
cdr3_aa: CASRLAGSDTQYF
cdr3_nt: TGCGCCAGCAGGCTAGCGGGCTCGGATACGCAGTATTTT

clone_size: few
v_call: TRBV4-2
d_call: TRBD1
j_call: TRBJ2-2
cdr3_aa: CASSLGQGASGELFF
cdr3_nt: TGTGCCAGCAGCCTTGGCCAGGGGGCGTCCGGGGAGCTGTTTTTT

clone_size: .
v_call: TRBV24-1
d_call: .
j_call: TRBJ1-1
cdr3_aa: CATSDSGTPRGEAFF
cdr3_nt: TGTGCCACCAGTGATTCCGGGACTCCGAGGGGGGAAGCTTTCTTT

clone_size: .
v_call: TRBV12-3/TRBV12-4
d_call: .
j_call: TRBJ2-4
cdr3_aa: CASSLFLAKNIQYF
cdr3_nt: TGTGCCAGCAGTTTATTTTTAGCCAAAAACATTCAGTACTTC

clone_size: many
v_call: TRBV29-1
d_call: TRBD1
j_call: TRBJ2-3
cdr3_aa: CSVESLRDRGTDTQYF
cdr3_nt: TGCAGCGTTGAGTCCCTCCGGGACAGGGGAACAGATACGCAGTATTTT

clone_size: .
v_call: TRBV3-1
d_call: .
j_call: TRBJ1-3
cdr3_aa: CASGTNSGNTIYF
cdr3_nt: TGTGCCAGCGGGACGAACTCTGGAAACACCATATATTTT

clone_size: many
v_call: TRBV12-3/TRBV12-4
d_call: .
j_call: TRBJ2-3
cdr3_aa: CAISADTQYF
cdr3_nt: TGTGCCATCTCCGCAGATACGCAGTATTTT

clone_size: .
v_call: TRBV12-3/TRBV12-4
d_call: .
j_call: TRBJ2-1
cdr3_aa: CASSLGQGLREQFF
cdr3_nt: TGTGCCAGCAGTTTAGGTCAGGGGTTAAGGGAGCAGTTCTTC

clone_size: few
v_call: TRBV7-6
d_call: TRBD2
j_call: TRBJ2-7
cdr3_aa: CASSLRAGDLYEQYF
cdr3_nt: TGTGCCAGCAGCTTACGGGCGGGAGATCTCTACGAGCAGTACTTC

clone_size: many
v_call: TRBV7-2
d_call: .
j_call: TRBJ1-2
cdr3_aa: CASSLDSGNYGYTF
cdr3_nt: TGTGCCAGCAGCTTAGATTCCGGGAACTATGGCTACACCTTC